The clone carrying this TCR beta chain was seen a few times. This sample stems from a study of response to subunit inactivated influenza vaccine. MiXCR, applied by TCRdb to the RT-PCR reads, yields one record per CDR3 protein. The sample has about 480,000 distinct CDR3 sequences; over 10% are singletons. CDR3 length: 14 residues. The germline gives CDR1 ENHRY, CDR2 SYGVKD. J gave up 4 bases and V 6 bases, and 1 base lay outside the gene matches. The material was PBMCs from blood, obtained about 40 days after vaccination. The chain has TRBV10-3 and TRBJ2-2; 11 bases are shared with TRBD2. This sequence was found in a man aged 50 to 60 who received an inactivated influenza vaccine. This CDR3 reads CAIRGLAVTGELFF. The DNA for the CDR3 is TGTGCCATCAGGGGACTAGCGGTCACCGGGGAGCTGTTTTTT.